The 21 T cell receptor beta chains reported below all come from one sample, sequenced in a study of CD8 T cells in Susac syndrome. After extraction with the RNeasy kit, about 0.45 to 1 ug of the RNA was reverse transcribed using random hexamers. TCRdb reanalysed the immunoSEQ multiplex PCR reads using MiXCR and keeps one entry per CDR3 protein. The sample lists around 280,000 distinct CDR3 sequences; 70% to 90% were seen once. The sequenced material came from CD8+ T cells from PBMCs. These receptors all stem from a human donor with multiple sclerosis.

This clonotype has just one count. CDR3 protein: CASSPRTAPMTGELFF. DNA of the CDR3: TGTGCCAGCAGTCCCCGGACAGCACCAATGACCGGGGAGCTGTTTTTT. The chain recombines TRBV27 with TRBJ2-2; D is perhaps TRBD1 (6 bases). This CDR3 has 16 amino acids. CDR1 MNHEY and CDR2 SMNVEV come from the germline V gene (reference sequence). V dropped 5 bases and J dropped 5 bases, with 18 bases sitting between them.

The gene calls are TRBV30 and TRBJ2-7; D remains ambiguous. CDR3 length equals 13 residues. Trimming pared 0 bases from V and 5 bases from J, leaving 11 bases between. Looked up from germline, CDR1 is GTSNPN and CDR2 is SVGIG (reference sequence). The CDR3 DNA is TGTGCCTGGAGTGTGTCTCTGGGGAACGAGCAGTACTTC. Protein sequence: CAWSVSLGNEQYF.

The genes are TRBV7-9 and TRBJ2-7, with D unclear. The germline V gene has CDR1 SEHNR and CDR2 FQNEAQ (reference sequence). The CDR3 length is 16 residues. V lost 5 bases and J lost 0, with 17 bases in between. As DNA, the CDR3 is TGTGCCAGCAGCCAATTTCTAGGGCCGAGCTCCTACGAGCAGTACTTC. Amino acids: CASSQFLGPSSYEQYF.

This clonotype was counted a few times. V and J are TRBV9 and TRBJ1-5; tentatively, D is TRBD1 (6 bases). Looked up from germline, CDR1 is SGDLS and CDR2 is YYNGEE. CDR3 length equals 14 residues. Trimming shortened V by 0 bases and J by 6 bases, and 10 bases separated the two germline ends. The CDR3 DNA is TGTGCCAGCAGCGTAGAGGGGGGAGGTCAGCCCCAGCATTTT. Its protein product is CASSVEGGGQPQHF.

The rearrangement uses TRBV9 and TRBJ2-1; D is perhaps TRBD2 (7 bases). The CDR3 extends over 16 amino acids. V dropped 4 bases and J dropped 9 bases, with 23 bases sitting between them. Germline V lookup: CDR1 SGDLS, CDR2 YYNGEE. The chain's CDR3 is CASSRSWEGGPGEQFF. CDR3 in DNA: TGTGCCAGCAGCCGCTCCTGGGAGGGGGGGCCCGGTGAGCAGTTCTTC.

This sequence joins TRBV7-3 and TRBJ2-3; TRBD2 is a possible D gene (5 bases). V was shortened by 5 bases and J by 6 bases, with 18 bases between the two germline ends. The CDR3 runs 15 residues. CDR1 and CDR2 (germline): SGHTA, FQGTGA. Here the CDR3 reads CASSPPGRGGDTQYF. The CDR3 bases are TGTGCCAGCAGCCCCCCTGGGAGAGGCGGGGATACGCAGTATTTT. Variable domain in full (rest from reference TRBV7-3 and TRBJ2-3): GAGVSQTPSNKVTEKGKYVELRCDPISGHTALYWYRQSLGQGPEFLIYFQGTGAADDSGLPNDRFFAVRPEGSVSTLKIQRTERGDSAVYLCASSPPGRGGDTQYFGPGTRLTVL.

The rearrangement joins TRBV7-9 to TRBJ2-5; the match to TRBD2 covers 8 bases. Germline V gene data show CDR1 as SEHNR and CDR2 as FQNEAQ (reference sequence). The CDR3 covers 19 residues. After removal of 2 bases from V and 1 base from J, the junction contained 15 bases not matched to a gene. CDR3 residues: CASSLSHWERERFQETQYF. CDR3 sequence (DNA): TGTGCCAGCAGCTTAAGCCATTGGGAGCGGGAGAGGTTCCAAGAGACCCAGTACTTC.

A single count supports this clonotype. The CDR3 is CASSRSLTYEQYF. The CDR3 DNA reads as TGTGCCAGCAGCCGATCCTTGACCTACGAGCAGTACTTC. The rearrangement links TRBV7-9 to TRBJ2-7, with D unresolved. Trimming left V 5 bases short and J 2 bases short, with 10 bases between. CDR3 length: 13 amino acids. CDR1 is SEHNR and CDR2 is FQNEAQ in the germline V gene (reference sequence).

The J gene is TRBJ1-2, the V gene TRBV4-1; D may be TRBD1 (5 bases). CDR3 length: 15 amino acids. Germline lookup yields CDR1 MGHRA and CDR2 YSYEKL. V was shortened by 5 bases and J by 7 bases, with 20 bases between the two germline ends. For the CDR3, the DNA is TGCGCCAGCAGCGTTGCCGGGGGAGCCCCCGGTGGCTACACCTTC. This encodes CASSVAGGAPGGYTF.

The rearrangement uses TRBV18 and TRBJ2-1; 7 bases map to TRBD2. V gave up 3 bases and J gave up 1 base; unmatched junction bases: 9. The length of the CDR3 is 17 residues. The germline CDR1 and CDR2 sequences are KGHSH and LQKENI. CDR3 DNA sequence: TGTGCCAGCTCACCCCCCTGGCGGGAGAATTCCTACAATGAGCAGTTCTTC. Amino acids: CASSPPWRENSYNEQFF.

V and J are TRBV4-1 and TRBJ2-7; TRBD2 agrees at 8 bases. V lost 3 bases, J lost 3 bases, and 4 bases stayed unmatched. CDR3 length: 14 amino acids. In germline, CDR1 is MGHRA, CDR2 YSYEKL. CDR3 nucleotides: TGCGCCAGCAGCCATGGGGGACTAGACTACGAGCAGTACTTC. As protein: CASSHGGLDYEQYF.

This clonotype was picked up a small number of times. The J gene is TRBJ2-7, the V gene TRBV2, with 9 bases lining up with TRBD1. The V gene end was trimmed by 8 bases and the J gene end by 0 bases; junction bases not matched to a gene: 11. The CDR3 extends over 16 amino acids. Germline V gene data show CDR1 as SNHLY and CDR2 as FYNNEI. The CDR3 loop is CASWDSDRGASYEQYF. CDR3 nucleotides: TGTGCCAGCTGGGACTCGGACAGGGGTGCCTCCTACGAGCAGTACTTC.

CDR3 sequence reads: CAWSVDVQGPGYTF. CDR3 in DNA: TGTGCCTGGAGTGTAGATGTACAGGGGCCTGGCTACACCTTC. The rearrangement links TRBV30 to TRBJ1-2, with 7 bases aligning to TRBD1. Germline lookup yields CDR1 GTSNPN and CDR2 SVGIG (reference sequence). There are 14 residues in the CDR3. V shed 0 bases, J shed 7 bases, and the junction held 8 bases outside the gene matches.

The genes are TRBV25-1 and TRBJ1-4; 12 positions match TRBD1. V lost 11 bases, J lost 12 bases, and 7 bases stayed unmatched. Germline values: CDR1 MGHDK, CDR2 SYGVNS. The CDR3 covers 12 residues. The CDR3 region is CACGRDRGQLFF. CDR3 sequence (DNA): TGTGCCTGCGGTAGGGACAGGGGGCAACTGTTTTTT.

CDR3 sequence: CASSPTSGSTDTQYF. CDR3 coding DNA: TGTGCCAGCAGCCCGACTAGCGGTAGCACAGATACGCAGTATTTT. This chain connects TRBV11-1 to TRBJ2-3; 9 bases line up with TRBD2. The CDR3 loop spans 15 amino acids. J gave up 0 bases and V 5 bases, and 3 bases lay outside the gene matches. Germline-derived CDR1 and CDR2 are SGHAT and FQDESV (reference sequence).

The J gene is TRBJ2-7, the V gene TRBV12-3 or TRBV12-4; 7 bases map to TRBD1. This CDR3 has 15 residues. V was clipped by 3 bases and J by 1 base; unmatched bases: 6. CDR3 sequence (DNA): TGTGCCAGCAGTTTCTCGACAGGGCATTCCTACGAGCAGTACTTC. Its translation is CASSFSTGHSYEQYF.

The chain employs TRBV20-1 and TRBJ2-3; 13 nucleotides match TRBD2. Germline V gene sequence: CDR1 DFQATT, CDR2 SNEGSKA (reference sequence). The CDR3 consists of 17 residues. Trimming cost V 6 bases and J 1 base; bases outside gene matches: 10. This CDR3 is CSADGLAGACCTDTQYF. CDR3 coding DNA: TGCAGTGCCGACGGACTAGCGGGAGCTTGTTGCACAGATACGCAGTATTTT.

This clonotype appeared once. V is TRBV2 and J is TRBJ2-1, with 11 bases matching TRBD2. CDR1 is SNHLY and CDR2 is FYNNEI in the germline V gene. With 1 base clipped from V and 3 bases from J, the junction kept 5 bases outside the gene matches. The CDR3 loop spans 17 amino acids. The CDR3 loop is CASSEGTSGSHYNEQFF. CDR3 DNA sequence: TGTGCCAGCAGTGAAGGAACTAGCGGGAGTCACTACAATGAGCAGTTCTTC.

This clonotype was counted between two and nine times. The V gene is TRBV19, the J gene TRBJ2-5, with D possibly TRBD1 on 5 matching bases. CDR1 is LNHDA and CDR2 is SQIVND in the germline V gene (reference sequence). The CDR3 totals 13 residues. V lost 6 bases and J lost 1, with 9 bases in between. CDR3 sequence (DNA): TGTGCCAGTAGCAGGGTACTCCAAGAGACCCAGTACTTC. Residues: CASSRVLQETQYF.

The genes are TRBV20-1 and TRBJ1-1; no clear D. V was pared by 6 bases and J by 4 bases, with 12 bases between. Germline assignment: CDR1 DFQATT and CDR2 SNEGSKA (reference sequence). This CDR3 is 12 amino acids long. The chain's CDR3 is CSAGPVGTEAFF. For the CDR3, the DNA is TGCAGTGCCGGACCCGTAGGCACTGAAGCTTTCTTT.

V gene TRBV27 combines with J gene TRBJ2-5; 7 bases align to TRBD2. The CDR3 totals 15 residues. V was clipped by 7 bases and J by 4 bases; unmatched bases: 12. Per the germline V gene, CDR1 is MNHEY and CDR2 is SMNVEV (reference sequence). The CDR3 bases are TGTGCCAGCACAACGGGGCAGGGAGGGGTAGAGACCCAGTACTTC. Residues: CASTTGQGGVETQYF.